Listed here are 11 T cell receptor beta chains from one sample, sequenced in a study of blood T cell repertoires in COVID-19. Only in-frame clones appear in the TCRdb table, and some are missing; sequencing was by immunoSEQ multiplex PCR. The sample has approximately 350,000 clones; around nine tenths are singletons. Material: peripheral blood. These receptors were obtained from a woman aged 70 to 79 with COVID-19, enrolled during active disease.

The chain carries TRBV28 and TRBJ1-2; 7 bases agree with TRBD1. Germline assignment: CDR1 MDHEN and CDR2 SYDVKM. The ends lost 4 bases at V and 6 bases at J; junction bases unmatched: 11. The CDR3 is 15 amino acids. The CDR3: CASSSRATGFDGYTF. CDR3 nucleotide sequence: TGTGCCAGCAGTTCCCGGGCGACAGGGTTCGATGGCTACACCTTC.

The CDR3 protein is CASRTGHNEQYF. Here the CDR3 DNA reads TGTGCCAGTAGAACAGGGCATAACGAGCAGTACTTC. The chain combines TRBV19 with TRBJ2-7; weak D call: TRBD1 (6 bases). The CDR3 consists of 12 residues. Germline CDR1 is LNHDA and CDR2 is SQIVND (reference sequence). Trimming took 6 bases from V and 5 from J, leaving 11 bases between them. Full variable domain (rest looked up from reference TRBV19 and TRBJ2-7): DGGITQSPKYLFRKEGQNVTLSCEQNLNHDAMYWYRQDPGQGLRLIYYSQIVNDFQKGDIAEGYSVSREKKESFPLTVTSAQKNPTAFYLCASRTGHNEQYFGPGTRLTVT.

In its sample, this clone was seen once. The chain has TRBV4-3 and TRBJ2-7; weak D call: TRBD1 (5 bases). The CDR3 loop spans 16 amino acids. The germline V and J ends were trimmed by 0 bases and 2 bases, with 14 bases remaining between them. From germline, CDR1 is LGHNA and CDR2 YSLEER. The CDR3 coding sequence is TGCGCCAGCAGCCAAGAGTTTGCAGGGCCGCCCTACGAGCAGTACTTC. Its protein product is CASSQEFAGPPYEQYF.

The gene calls are TRBV14 and TRBJ2-3; 10 bases align to TRBD2. J lost 6 bases, V lost 0 bases, and 12 bases had no gene match. The germline gives CDR1 SGHDN, CDR2 FVKESK. This CDR3 contains 18 residues. In DNA form, the CDR3 reads TGTGCCAGCAGCCAAGAAAGCGGGGGGGCCGATAATTCGGATACGCAGTATTTT. This translates into CASSQESGGADNSDTQYF. Using reference TRBV14 and TRBJ2-3 for the parts outside the CDR3, the full variable domain is EAGVTQFPSHSVIEKGQTVTLRCDPISGHDNLYWYRRVMGKEIKFLLHFVKESKQDESGMPNNRFLAERTGGTYSTLKVQPAELEDSGVYFCASSQESGGADNSDTQYFGPGTRLTVL.

The genes are TRBV7-9 and TRBJ1-1, with 9 bases aligning to TRBD1. In germline, CDR1 is SEHNR, CDR2 FQNEAQ (reference sequence). V gave up 5 bases and J gave up 5 bases; unmatched junction bases: 6. This CDR3 spans 14 amino acids. The CDR3, as DNA: TGTGCCAGCAGCCCCACAGGGGGCTGGACTGAAGCTTTCTTT. It is translated as CASSPTGGWTEAFF.

J is TRBJ1-5 and V is TRBV5-4, with D maybe TRBD1 (6 bases). Trimming cost V 0 bases and J 7 bases, with 11 bases left between them. The CDR3 covers 14 residues. CDR1 is SGHNT, CDR2 YYREEE, per germline (reference sequence). In DNA form, the CDR3 reads TGTGCCAGCAGCTTGGCAGGGGAGCACCAGCCCCAGCATTTT. Translated: CASSLAGEHQPQHF. Based on the CDR3 plus reference TRBV5-4 and TRBJ1-5, the full variable domain is ETGVTQSPTHLIKTRGQQVTLRCSSQSGHNTVSWYQQALGQGPQFIFQYYREEENGRGNFPPRFSGLQFPNYSSELNVNALELDDSALYLCASSLAGEHQPQHFGDGTRLSIL.

The gene calls are TRBV18 and TRBJ2-2, with 8 bases matching TRBD1. The ends lost 6 bases at V and 8 bases at J; junction bases unmatched: 8. The CDR3 contains 14 residues. Germline lookup yields CDR1 KGHSH and CDR2 LQKENI. In DNA form, the CDR3 reads TGTGCCAGCTCGCCGGACAGGGTACGAGGGGAGCTGTTTTTT. Protein: CASSPDRVRGELFF.

The V gene is TRBV7-2, the J gene TRBJ1-5, with D perhaps matching TRBD1 (6 bases). The germline V and J ends were trimmed by 5 bases and 4 bases, with 9 bases remaining between them. CDR1 is SGHTA, CDR2 FQGNSA, per germline. This CDR3 spans 13 amino acids. The CDR3 protein is CASSPDSNQPQHF. The CDR3 nucleotides read TGTGCCAGCAGCCCGGACAGTAATCAGCCCCAGCATTTT.

This sequence joins TRBV21-1 and TRBJ1-1; the listed D gene, TRBD1, was not tested against the DNA. TRBV21-1 is an annotated pseudogene. The CDR3 covers 13 residues. This CDR3 reads CASSRDTNTEAFF. The CDR3 coding sequence is TGTGCCAGCAGCAGGGACACGAACACTGAAGCTTTCTTT.

The chain uses TRBV9 and TRBJ2-2; D unresolved. Germline V gene data show CDR1 as SGDLS and CDR2 as YYNGEE. V lost 2 bases to trimming and J lost 6 bases, with 5 bases between them. CDR3 size: 12 residues. The CDR3 sequence: CASSVMSGELFF. The CDR3 region has the DNA TGTGCCAGCAGCGTCATGTCCGGGGAGCTGTTTTTT. The full variable domain, rest sourced from reference TRBV9 and TRBJ2-2, is DSGVTQTPKHLITATGQRVTLRCSPRSGDLSVYWYQQSLDQGLQFLIQYYNGEERAKGNILERFSAQQFPDLHSELNLSSLELGDSALYFCASSVMSGELFFGEGSRLTVL.

The rearrangement links TRBV5-8 to TRBJ2-1; 7 nucleotides align to TRBD2. CDR1 is SGHTS and CDR2 is YDEGEE in the germline V gene. Trimming removed 7 bases from V and 0 bases from J; junction bases left unmatched: 13. This CDR3 contains 17 residues. CDR3 DNA: TGTGCCAGCCCTAACATACCGGGAGGCCCCTCCTACAATGAGCAGTTCTTC. It specifies CASPNIPGGPSYNEQFF.